This T cell receptor beta chain was captured in a study of cytomegalovirus exposure and HLA in healthy donors. Regarding the study as a whole: In a later analysis, an Asian-associated ancestry cluster reportedly showed fewer N-insertions than the approximately 660-donor mean. The study assumed roughly uniform donor sequencing depth for presence/absence analyses. There were some 150 TCR beta chains listed as cytomegalovirus-associated.

This clone was observed a single time. Its antigen is undetermined. One end of the junction does not line up with germline, which may come from a read error. The PCR was carried out with 60 Vbeta primers and 13 Jbeta primers. TCRdb's copy holds only in-frame clones and misses some; the assay was immunoSEQ multiplex PCR. In the table there are 180,000 or so clones, roughly 81% of which are singletons. This clonotype was sampled from a woman aged 18-29 years in good health and CMV-seropositive. The sequenced sample was PBMCs.

Written as DNA, the CDR3 is TGTGCCAGCAGTTTGGGACAGCTTGCGAGAACCCAGTACTTC. Translating it yields CASSLGQLARTQYF. The chain is built from TRBV5-6 and TRBJ2-5; TRBD1 matches at 7 bases. The CDR3 is 14 amino acids. Germline V gene lookup returns CDR1 SGHDT and CDR2 YYEEEE.